The 5 T cell receptor beta chains listed next were all sequenced from one sample in a study of shared clonotypes between healthy human individuals. This table comes from immunoSEQ multiplex PCR, and its TCRdb copy is limited to in-frame clones, with some not included. Of about 92,000 clones listed, roughly 50% are singletons. The material sequenced was PBMCs. All receptors come from a woman aged 35 to 49 in good health. Some clones in this sample may be carry-over from other donors' samples.

V is TRBV6-1 and J is TRBJ2-7; D call uncertain. The CDR3 has 15 residues. Trimming took 4 bases from V and 5 from J, leaving 18 bases between them. Per the germline V gene, CDR1 is MNHNS and CDR2 is SASEGT. CDR3 in DNA: TGTGCCAGCAGTGTAGGGCCCGCCACATCGAACGAGCAGTACTTC. As protein: CASSVGPATSNEQYF.

This clone was recorded many times. The chain combines TRBV9 with TRBJ2-3, with TRBD1 identical over 10 bases. Germline lookup yields CDR1 SGDLS and CDR2 YYNGEE. The CDR3 consists of 17 residues. V was clipped by 0 bases and J by 4 bases; unmatched bases: 8. The CDR3 protein is CASSVAPPGTGADTQYF. DNA for the CDR3: TGTGCCAGCAGCGTAGCCCCCCCCGGGACAGGGGCAGATACGCAGTATTTT.

This clone was detected many times. This chain connects TRBV28 to TRBJ2-3; no clear D gene. The V gene lost 3 bases and the J gene lost 1 base, with 8 bases spanning the gap. The CDR3 contains 14 residues. Germline values: CDR1 MDHEN, CDR2 SYDVKM. The CDR3 DNA follows: TGTGCCAGCAGTTTTGTGGCGGGCACAGATACGCAGTATTTT. It is translated as CASSFVAGTDTQYF.

This clone was seen just once. This may come from a read error, since a much larger clone is one base off. At the DNA level, this CDR3 is encoded by other sequences in the same sample as well. The chain couples TRBV7-8 to TRBJ2-7; a possible D gene is TRBD2 (5 bases). Trimming removed 1 base at V and 6 bases at J, with 19 bases between. Per the germline V gene, CDR1 is SGHVS and CDR2 is FQNEAQ. The CDR3 sequence is 16 residues long. In nucleotides, the CDR3 is TGTGCCAGCAGCTTAGAGGGTCTAGCAGGCTCCCGCGAGCAGTACTTC. Protein sequence: CASSLEGLAGSREQYF.

At least ten counts were recorded for this clone. The CDR3 sequence is CASALQRDQPQHF. DNA of the CDR3: TGTGCCAGCGCACTTCAACGGGATCAGCCCCAGCATTTT. The chain has TRBV27 and TRBJ1-5; D gene unclear. V was shortened by 8 bases and J by 5 bases, with 13 bases between the two germline ends. CDR1 and CDR2 from the germline V gene are MNHEY and SMNVEV (reference sequence). The CDR3 consists of 13 residues.